Shown below are 10 T cell receptor beta chains from a single sample sequenced in a study of control samples from healthy donors and cancer patients. Sequenced by immunoSEQ multiplex PCR; TCRdb stores in-frame clones only, minus some. The sample contains about 150,000 clones, around 95% of which appear only once. Sequenced input: blood. These receptors were obtained from a man aged 35 to 55 in good health.

The V gene is TRBV7-9, the J gene TRBJ1-4; TRBD1 is a possible D gene (5 bases). The V gene lost 6 bases and the J gene lost 11 bases, with 19 bases spanning the gap. Germline-derived CDR1 and CDR2 are SEHNR and FQNEAQ (reference sequence). The CDR3 is made up of 14 amino acids. Here the CDR3 reads CASRSVPGAEKLFF. Written as DNA, the CDR3 is TGTGCCAGCAGATCAGTCCCCGGGGCGGAGAAACTGTTTTTT.

This clone was seen just once. The chain couples TRBV18 to TRBJ1-6; no definite D call. V was shortened by 3 bases and J by 0 bases, with 9 bases between the two germline ends. The CDR3 has 16 amino acids. In germline, CDR1 is KGHSH, CDR2 LQKENI. CDR3 residues: CASSPRGSSYNSPLHF. The CDR3 bases are TGTGCCAGCTCACCTAGAGGGAGCTCCTATAATTCACCCCTCCACTTT. The complete variable domain, with remaining parts taken from reference TRBV18 and TRBJ1-6, reads NAGVMQNPRHLVRRRGQEARLRCSPMKGHSHVYWYRQLPEEGLKFMVYLQKENIIDESGMPKERFSAEFPKEGPSILRIQQVVRGDSAAYFCASSPRGSSYNSPLHFGNGTRLTVT.

This chain connects TRBV3-1 (or the pseudogene TRBV3-2) to TRBJ2-3; TRBD2 matches at 7 bases. Losses at the gene ends were 4 bases for V and 6 bases for J; bases not matched to a gene: 13. CDR3 length: 16 amino acids. Germline V gene data show CDR1 as LGHDT and CDR2 as YNNKEL (reference sequence). This CDR3 reads CASSPTTREVVDTQYF. As DNA, the CDR3 is TGTGCCAGCAGCCCCACGACCCGGGAGGTCGTCGATACGCAGTATTTT.

This sequence joins TRBV24-1 and TRBJ1-2; 10 positions match TRBD1. The ends lost 3 bases at V and 8 bases at J; junction bases unmatched: 8. Per germline, CDR1 KGHDR and CDR2 SFDVKD. This CDR3 contains 15 residues. CDR3 bases: TGTGCCACCAGTGATGCCCTGACAGGGGGCAAGGGCTACACCTTC. Its protein is CATSDALTGGKGYTF.

The V call is TRBV7-2, the J call TRBJ1-6; D remains unclear. Germline CDR1 and CDR2: SGHTA and FQGNSA. Trimming stripped 1 base from V and 0 bases from J, with 4 bases between. The CDR3 runs 15 residues. This chain's CDR3 is CASSLGGSYNSPLHF. As DNA, the CDR3 is TGTGCCAGCAGCTTAGGGGGCTCCTATAATTCACCCCTCCACTTT.

The chain is built from TRBV19 and TRBJ2-7; the match to TRBD1 covers 11 bases. Germline loops: CDR1 LNHDA, CDR2 SQIVND (reference sequence). CDR3 size: 15 residues. The J segment lost 0 bases and the V segment lost 4 bases, leaving 2 bases of the junction unmatched. The CDR3 DNA reads TGTGCCAGTAGTAGTGGGACAGGGGGCTCCTACGAGCAGTACTTC. Protein sequence: CASSSGTGGSYEQYF.

The chain couples TRBV9 to TRBJ1-2, with unresolved D. This CDR3 has 16 residues. Trimming took 3 bases from V and 5 from J, leaving 20 bases between them. CDR1 and CDR2 (germline): SGDLS, YYNGEE. Here the CDR3 reads CASSAFLDRSLYGYTF. As DNA, the CDR3 is TGTGCCAGCAGCGCGTTTCTCGACCGTAGTTTGTATGGCTACACCTTC.

The V call is TRBV5-5, the J call TRBJ1-4; TRBD1 might be the D (6 bases). Trimming removed 4 bases at V and 4 bases at J, with 14 bases between. The CDR3 consists of 15 residues. Germline V gene sequence: CDR1 SGHKS, CDR2 YYEKEE (reference sequence). The DNA of the CDR3 is TGTGCCAGCAGCAGCCGACAGGTAATTAATGAAAAACTGTTTTTT. Translating gives CASSSRQVINEKLFF.

This clone is a singleton in its sample. The chain uses TRBV5-6 and TRBJ2-7; D possibly uses TRBD1 or TRBD2 (5 bases each). The CDR3 is made up of 14 amino acids. Germline lookup yields CDR1 SGHDT and CDR2 YYEEEE. Trimming pared 3 bases from V and 0 bases from J, leaving 10 bases between. DNA for the CDR3: TGTGCCAGCAGCTCGGGACGGGTCTCCTACGAGCAGTACTTC. Translation gives CASSSGRVSYEQYF.

This rearrangement joins TRBV28 to TRBJ1-3, with a possible D match to TRBD1 (5 bases). This CDR3 has 15 residues. Germline loops: CDR1 MDHEN, CDR2 SYDVKM. V gave up 5 bases and J gave up 4 bases, with 15 bases separating them. The CDR3 sequence: CASSPPGTAGNTIYF. CDR3 nucleotides: TGTGCCAGCAGTCCACCCGGGACGGCCGGAAACACCATATATTTT.